The table lists the clone carrying this T cell receptor (beta chain) with a count of one. Clones were read by immunoSEQ multiplex PCR, and TCRdb kept only the in-frame ones, dropping some. The table has 50,000 or so clones, roughly 88% seen once. Time point specified: baseline, week 1 (first vaccination visit). The treatment: pre-vaccination baseline after standard-of-care therapy. The sample originates from a study of a mutant IDH1 vaccine in newly diagnosed glioma. The CDR3 contains 16 residues. The germline V and J ends were trimmed by 4 bases and 2 bases, with 18 bases remaining between them. Germline-derived CDR1 and CDR2 are MNHEY and SMNVEV (reference sequence).

The clonotype originates from a man aged 35-49 years with glioma. V gene TRBV27 combines with J gene TRBJ2-7; D is uncertain. The specimen was PBMCs, collected from a glioma patient treated with radiotherapy, temozolomide or both. CDR3 sequence (DNA): TGTGCCAGCAGTTATTCCGGCCTGCCGAAAACCTACGAGCAGTACTTC. Its translation: CASSYSGLPKTYEQYF.